A single TCR beta chain is shown here with its context. Its antigen is still unknown. The data originate from a study of cytomegalovirus exposure and HLA in healthy donors. Study findings and constraints: Most TCR sequences proved rare, with some public TCRs found in many donors. CMV antigen specificity of a few CMV-associated chains was confirmed in vitro.

The CDR3 has 16 residues. Germline CDR1 reads GTSNPN; CDR2 reads SVGIG (reference sequence). V was clipped by 5 bases and J by 9 bases; unmatched bases: 14. The table came from immunoSEQ multiplex PCR; TCRdb's copy has only in-frame clones and leaves some out. The sample shows 95,000 to 150,000 clones, around 94% of them seen only once. Specimen: PBMCs. This clonotype was sampled from a woman between 18 and 29 years old in good health and CMV-seronegative. V gene TRBV30 combines with J gene TRBJ2-1; 12 nucleotides line up with TRBD2. The CDR3 is CAWVPKTSGRSGEQFF. The CDR3, as DNA: TGTGCCTGGGTCCCTAAGACTAGCGGGAGATCGGGTGAGCAGTTCTTC.